Presented here are 10 T cell receptor beta chains from one specimen sequenced in a study of lymphopenia after photon versus proton radiotherapy (dated by TCRdb to the late 2010s). Receptor amplification or capture employed the immunoSEQ multiplex PCR assay. TCRdb obtained this table from immuneACCESS and retained in-frame rearrangements with V and J assigned. These tables miss some clones; where compared with another copy, unresolved V genes account for less than half of the shortfall, and the remainder is unexplained. Recorded for this sample are approximately 16,000 clones; approximately 80% of them occurred a single time. Of the sample, 20% to 25% falls within the top ten clones. Sequencing used peripheral blood, obtained from a patient treated with proton-based radiotherapy. All receptors come from a man in his 70s with pancreatic cancer.

The chain joins TRBV9 to TRBJ1-2; unclear D gene. This CDR3 spans 15 amino acids. Per germline, CDR1 SGDLS and CDR2 YYNGEE. V was cut by 0 bases and J by 8 bases, with 17 bases left in between. CDR3: CASSVDSDGVGGYTF. The CDR3 DNA is TGTGCCAGCAGCGTAGACAGTGATGGGGTAGGGGGCTACACCTTC.

V gene TRBV25-1 combines with J gene TRBJ2-7, with D perhaps matching TRBD2 (6 bases). Germline CDR1 is MGHDK and CDR2 is SYGVNS. V was pared by 6 bases and J by 0 bases, with 15 bases between. CDR3 length: 15 amino acids. The CDR3 sequence: CASREGTASSYEQYF. DNA of the CDR3: TGTGCCAGCAGGGAGGGGACCGCGAGCTCCTACGAGCAGTACTTC.

V and J are TRBV7-6 and TRBJ2-5; D is ambiguous. The length of the CDR3 is 18 residues. V was pared by 4 bases and J by 4 bases, with 25 bases between. CDR1 and CDR2 (germline): SGHVS, FNYEAQ. The DNA for the CDR3 is TGTGCCAGCAGCTCGTGGCCGAAAGACACATCCTTAGTAGAGACCCAGTACTTC. As protein: CASSSWPKDTSLVETQYF.

The V and J genes are TRBV11-2 and TRBJ1-2; 8 bases line up with TRBD1. In germline, CDR1 is SGHAT, CDR2 FQNNGV. The CDR3 contains 13 residues. The junction had 4 bases not matched to a gene; V was cut back by 5 bases and J by 5 bases. CDR3 nucleotides: TGTGCCAGCAGCGCTCAGGGGGCGTATGGCTACACCTTC. It is translated as CASSAQGAYGYTF.

The rearrangement uses TRBV12-5 and TRBJ2-3; weak D call: TRBD2 (6 bases). The germline V gene encodes CDR1 LGHNT and CDR2 FRNRAP. The CDR3 has 14 residues. The germline V and J ends were trimmed by 2 bases and 6 bases, with 12 bases remaining between them. The CDR3 sequence: CASGLTGVADTQYF. CDR3 in DNA: TGTGCTAGTGGTTTGACGGGAGTGGCCGATACGCAGTATTTT. Drawing the rest from reference TRBV12-5 and TRBJ2-3, the complete variable domain is DARVTQTPRHKVTEMGQEVTMRCQPILGHNTVFWYRQTMMQGLELLAYFRNRAPLDDSGMPKDRFSAEMPDATLATLKIQPSEPRDSAVYFCASGLTGVADTQYFGPGTRLTVL.

The chain employs TRBV7-8 and TRBJ1-1; no firm D call. The V end was cut by 1 base, the J end by 5 bases, with 11 bases between. This CDR3 region has 14 residues. Per germline, CDR1 SGHVS and CDR2 FQNEAQ. The CDR3 region has the DNA TGTGCCAGCAGCTTAGTTTCGAGGGAGACTGAAGCTTTCTTT. Encoded protein: CASSLVSRETEAFF.

The chain couples TRBV5-8 to TRBJ1-4, with 10 nucleotides matching TRBD1. V shed 4 bases, J shed 10 bases, and the junction held 4 bases outside the gene matches. In germline, CDR1 is SGHTS, CDR2 YDEGEE. CDR3 length: 13 amino acids. CDR3 DNA: TGTGCCAGCAGCGGGACAGGGGCGGCAAAACTGTTTTTT. Its translation is CASSGTGAAKLFF. Drawing the rest from reference TRBV5-8 and TRBJ1-4, the complete variable domain is EAGVTQSPTHLIKTRGQQATLRCSPISGHTSVYWYQQALGLGLQFLLWYDEGEERNRGNFPPRFSGRQFPNYSSELNVNALELEDSALYLCASSGTGAAKLFFGSGTQLSVL.

The chain recombines TRBV18 with TRBJ1-3, with D hard to call. The CDR3 spans 15 residues. Per the germline V gene, CDR1 is KGHSH and CDR2 is LQKENI. Trimming left V 6 bases short and J 0 bases short, with 12 bases between. CDR3 DNA: TGTGCCAGCTCCGCGGACGCGACCTCTGGAAACACCATATATTTT. This encodes CASSADATSGNTIYF.

V gene TRBV11-2 combines with J gene TRBJ2-1; the D gene is possibly TRBD1 (5 bases). V was trimmed by 5 bases and J by 5 bases, leaving 19 bases between them. This CDR3 region has 16 residues. Germline CDR1 is SGHAT and CDR2 is FQNNGV. CDR3 sequence: CASSTGVQRGNNEQFF. The DNA for the CDR3 is TGTGCCAGCAGCACCGGCGTCCAAAGGGGTAACAATGAGCAGTTCTTC.

The chain uses TRBV11-2 and TRBJ2-7, with D possibly being TRBD2 (6 bases). This CDR3 comprises 15 residues. Germline V gene data show CDR1 as SGHAT and CDR2 as FQNNGV. Trimming removed 4 bases at V and 1 base at J, with 14 bases between. The CDR3 spells CASSSLRRASYEQYF. The DNA of the CDR3 is TGTGCCAGCAGCTCCCTCCGGAGGGCTTCCTACGAGCAGTACTTC. Based on the CDR3 plus reference TRBV11-2 and TRBJ2-7, the full variable domain is EAGVAQSPRYKIIEKRQSVAFWCNPISGHATLYWYQQILGQGPKLLIQFQNNGVVDDSQLPKDRFSAERLKGVDSTLKIQPAKLEDSAVYLCASSSLRRASYEQYFGPGTRLTVT.